The sequence of this T cell receptor (beta chain) was determined in a study of cytomegalovirus exposure and HLA in healthy donors. Findings and caveats of the study: Later analysis placed DRB1 highest and HLA-C lowest in TCR association rates, which differed by HLA locus. TCR beta V segments were, for the most part, productive about 87% or about 30% of the time in an earlier analysis.

PCR amplification relied on 60 Vbeta primers (plus 13 Jbeta primers). TCRdb's table, derived via immunoSEQ multiplex PCR, lists solely in-frame clones and lacks some. The repertoire has around 100,000 clones, approximately 7.7% of them found once; the top ten carry under 3%. Remarks on this clone: Its specificity is not known.

With 2 bases removed from V and 5 bases from J, the gap between germline ends came to 17 bases. Looked up from germline, CDR1 is SGHDT and CDR2 is YYEEEE. This CDR3 has 15 residues. Sequenced input: PBMCs. The chain has TRBV5-6 and TRBJ2-7; perhaps TRBD1 as D (5 bases). The origin of this receptor is a man in his fifties in good health and CMV-seronegative. The CDR3 sequence: CASSFGQGTADEQYF. DNA of the CDR3: TGTGCCAGCAGCTTTGGGCAGGGTACGGCCGACGAGCAGTACTTC.